This T cell receptor beta chain comes out of a study of blood T cells in healthy people across ages. V lost 6 bases and J 3 bases, leaving 12 bases between the germline ends. The CDR3 has 13 amino acids. Germline V gene lookup returns CDR1 KGHSH and CDR2 LQKENI. Regarding this clonotype: What it binds is unknown.

Study findings and constraints: It was held that diversity estimates obtained from one million T cells represented underestimates.

PCR was performed a second time for roughly 7 to 11 cycles using a sample-barcoded 5' primer and a J-beta primer mix. In TCRdb, the 5' RACE reads were re-called with MiXCR into one record per CDR3 protein. The table lists around 1,800,000 distinct CDR3 sequences, about two fifths of them singletons, with approximately 22% in the top ten. There were healthy Caucasian individuals from Russia, aged about 6 to 100, serving as donors. This sequence was found in a human donor in good health. The genes are TRBV18 and TRBJ2-7; D possibly corresponds to TRBD1 (6 bases). The sample taken for sequencing was blood. The CDR3 region is CASSHDRNYEQYF. CDR3 nucleotides: TGTGCCAGCTCGCATGACAGGAACTACGAGCAGTACTTC.